A selection of T cell receptor beta chains follows, all from one sample in a study of early T cells in non-severe SARS-CoV-2 infection. TCRdb reprocessed the 5' RACE reads via MiXCR and lists one record per CDR3 protein. This table has approximately 67,000 distinct CDR3 sequences, around 10% appearing once. The sequencing sample was made of whole blood. All receptors derive from an adult who was a healthcare worker with PCR-confirmed SARS-CoV-2 infection or an uninfected control (not recorded which). The CDR3 runs from the conserved cysteine through the conserved F or W. The order of the fields is J gene, D gene, clone size, V gene, CDR3 DNA, CDR3 protein. A D gene is named only where the DNA matches it firmly. Part of the rows lack a size; the others show once, few, many or a class for expanded clones.

>TRBJ1-2|.|.|TRBV11-2
TGTGCCAGCCATCGCTGGGAAAACTATGGCTACACCTTC
CASHRWENYGYTF
>TRBJ2-1|TRBD2|many|TRBV11-2
TGTGCCAGCAGCTTATACAGGGTGGCTAGCGGGAAGAGTGTCGCTAATGAGCAGTTCTTC
CASSLYRVASGKSVANEQFF
>TRBJ2-4|.|few|TRBV11-1
TGTGCCAGCAGCTCCGGGACCCTCCAGGCCATTCAGTACTTC
CASSSGTLQAIQYF
>TRBJ1-5|.|.|TRBV12-3/TRBV12-4
TGTGCCAGCAGCCCCGTTTCGTCCAATCAGCCCCAGCATTTT
CASSPVSSNQPQHF
>TRBJ2-1|TRBD1|.|TRBV4-1
TGCGCCAGCAGCCAGATAACAGGGGGCTCCTACAATGAGCAGTTCTTC
CASSQITGGSYNEQFF
>TRBJ2-5|.|many|TRBV6-6
TGTGCCAGCCTCCGGGGAGAGACCCAGTACTTC
CASLRGETQYF
>TRBJ2-3|.|many|TRBV4-2
TGTGCCAGCAGCCGAACCTCCCCCGAGACTGGGCGCACAGATACGCAGTATTTT
CASSRTSPETGRTDTQYF
>TRBJ2-7|.|.|TRBV3-1
TGTGCCAGCAGCCAAGTGAGCCTAGCGTCCTCCTACGAGCAGTACTTC
CASSQVSLASSYEQYF
>TRBJ2-7|.|.|TRBV6-2/TRBV6-3
TGTGCCAGCATTAGCCAAAGCTACGAGCAGTACTTC
CASISQSYEQYF
>TRBJ1-3|.|many|TRBV3-1
TGTGCCAGCAGCCAAGATTATCCTGGAAACACCATATATTTT
CASSQDYPGNTIYF
>TRBJ2-1|.|few|TRBV5-4
TGTGCCAGCAGCTCGGGGGCGCGGGGTTACAATGAGCAGTTCTTC
CASSSGARGYNEQFF
>TRBJ2-1|TRBD2|many|TRBV5-1
TGCGCCAGCTCTAGCGGGATCACCCCCTACAATGAGCAGTTCTTC
CASSSGITPYNEQFF
>TRBJ2-7|.|.|TRBV25-1
TGTGCCAGCAGGTCCTGGGACCGTCCCCACGAGCAGTACTTC
CASRSWDRPHEQYF
>TRBJ2-2|.|many|TRBV6-1
TGTGCCAGCAGTGAAGCCCCGGGGGTGGCCACCGGGGAGCTGTTTTTT
CASSEAPGVATGELFF